One sample yielded the 23 T cell receptor beta chains listed below, sequenced in a study of cytomegalovirus exposure and HLA in healthy donors. PCR involved 60 Vbeta and 13 Jbeta primers. TCRdb keeps only in-frame clones here, not all; method: immunoSEQ multiplex PCR. This table holds around 200,000 clones, about 80% found once. Sample: PBMCs. The receptors stem from a young man in good health and CMV-seronegative.

The chain carries TRBV9 and TRBJ2-3; 9 bases map to TRBD1. V dropped 6 bases and J dropped 4; count of bases not matched to a gene: 6. Germline values: CDR1 SGDLS, CDR2 YYNGEE. CDR3 length equals 14 residues. CDR3: CASTPGTGPDTQYF. In DNA, the CDR3 is TGTGCCAGCACTCCCGGGACAGGGCCAGATACGCAGTATTTT. The variable domain in full, with the rest retrieved from reference TRBV9 and TRBJ2-3, is DSGVTQTPKHLITATGQRVTLRCSPRSGDLSVYWYQQSLDQGLQFLIQYYNGEERAKGNILERFSAQQFPDLHSELNLSSLELGDSALYFCASTPGTGPDTQYFGPGTRLTVL.

The rearrangement joins TRBV29-1 to TRBJ2-7; D is perhaps TRBD2 (6 bases). Trimming cost V 7 bases and J 2 bases, with 12 bases left between them. The CDR3 is 12 amino acids. Germline V gene data show CDR1 as SQVTM and CDR2 as ANQGSEA. The CDR3 DNA follows: TGCAGCGCTGGCGGGGATCCCTACGAGCAGTACTTC. Protein sequence: CSAGGDPYEQYF.

This chain uses TRBV5-1 with TRBJ1-1; D is ambiguous. This CDR3 comprises 14 residues. Germline CDR1 and CDR2: SGHRS and YFSETQ. Between the trimmed V and J ends, which lost 0 bases and 0 bases, there was a span of 6 bases. CDR3 in amino acids: CASSLAGMNTEAFF. In DNA, the CDR3 is TGCGCCAGCAGCTTGGCCGGGATGAACACTGAAGCTTTCTTT.

This chain links TRBV30 with TRBJ2-6; 7 bases line up with TRBD1. The V segment lost 4 bases and the J segment 0 bases; nucleotides outside the gene matches: 12. Germline V lookup: CDR1 GTSNPN, CDR2 SVGIG (reference sequence). This CDR3 has 18 amino acids. The CDR3 loop reads CAWNRAGQALSGANVLTF. CDR3 DNA: TGTGCCTGGAACCGGGCCGGACAGGCCCTCTCTGGGGCCAACGTCCTGACTTTC.

V and J are TRBV28 and TRBJ1-1; 7 nucleotides agree with TRBD1. V lost 4 bases, J lost 0 bases, and 8 bases stayed unmatched. The CDR3 extends over 16 amino acids. The V gene's germline CDR1 is MDHEN and CDR2 SYDVKM. The CDR3 sequence is CASSSGGWGMNTEAFF. In DNA form, the CDR3 reads TGTGCCAGCAGTTCAGGGGGTTGGGGCATGAACACTGAAGCTTTCTTT.

This clone was seen a few times. V and J are TRBV5-1 and TRBJ2-1, with 7 nucleotides matching TRBD1. The CDR3 runs 13 residues. The trim removed 0 bases at V and 6 bases at J, leaving 0 bases unmatched. Germline CDR1 reads SGHRS; CDR2 reads YFSETQ. CDR3 amino acids: CASSLGTGNEQFF. The CDR3 DNA sequence: TGCGCCAGCAGCTTGGGGACAGGCAATGAGCAGTTCTTC.

This clone was seen just once. This sequence joins TRBV7-3 and TRBJ2-2; 8 nucleotides align to TRBD1. The J segment lost 3 bases and the V segment lost 5 bases, leaving 2 bases of the junction unmatched. CDR1 is SGHTA and CDR2 is FQGTGA in the germline V gene. This CDR3 has 14 amino acids. CDR3 coding DNA: TGTGCCAGCAGCGCGGACAGGGACACCGGGGAGCTGTTTTTT. It is translated as CASSADRDTGELFF. The variable domain in full, with the rest retrieved from reference TRBV7-3 and TRBJ2-2, is GAGVSQTPSNKVTEKGKYVELRCDPISGHTALYWYRQSLGQGPEFLIYFQGTGAADDSGLPNDRFFAVRPEGSVSTLKIQRTERGDSAVYLCASSADRDTGELFFGEGSRLTVL.

V and J are TRBV5-1 and TRBJ2-1; 8 bases align to TRBD1. From germline, CDR1 is SGHRS and CDR2 YFSETQ. The length of the CDR3 is 15 residues. V lost 0 bases, J lost 7 bases, and 6 bases stayed unmatched. Written as DNA, the CDR3 is TGCGCCAGCAGCTTGGAGGGGGACAGGTTAAATGAGCAGTTCTTC. Translation: CASSLEGDRLNEQFF.

A note on this clone: Other DNA sequences in this sample translate to the same CDR3. The chain recombines TRBV7-3 with TRBJ1-1; perhaps TRBD1 as D (5 bases). This CDR3 comprises 13 residues. Germline CDR1 and CDR2: SGHTA and FQGTGA. V lost 4 bases to trimming and J lost 5 bases, with 11 bases between them. This CDR3 is CASSSQGNTEAFF. The CDR3 nucleotides are TGTGCCAGCAGCTCCCAGGGTAATACTGAAGCTTTCTTT.

V and J are TRBV6-5 and TRBJ2-5; 8 bases fit TRBD1. CDR1 MNHEY and CDR2 SVGAGI come from the germline V gene. V shed 3 bases, J shed 3 bases, and the junction held 6 bases outside the gene matches. The CDR3 is 15 residues long. The CDR3, as DNA: TGTGCCAGCAGTTATTCCGGACAGGGAAAAGAGACCCAGTACTTC. Residues: CASSYSGQGKETQYF.

This chain connects TRBV5-8 to TRBJ1-6; no clear D gene. The V gene's germline CDR1 is SGHTS and CDR2 YDEGEE. This CDR3 region has 13 residues. V lost 7 bases to trimming and J lost 5 bases, with 10 bases between them. The CDR3 protein is CASRSSDNSPLHF. The DNA of the CDR3 is TGTGCCAGCCGGTCATCGGATAATTCACCCCTCCACTTT.

A note on this clone: Relative to the germline gene, one junction end is altered; a read error may explain this. The rearrangement links TRBV2 to TRBJ2-1; TRBD2 aligns across 7 bases. This CDR3 is 16 amino acids long. In germline, CDR1 is SNHLY, CDR2 FYNNEI. The CDR3 DNA reads TGTGCCAGCAGGAAGGACAACGGGGGGTCCTGCAATGAGCAGTTCTTC. This gives the protein CASRKDNGGSCNEQFF.

This clone has just a few counts. The V and J genes are TRBV6-5 and TRBJ1-1; TRBD1 might be the D (6 bases). There are 14 residues in the CDR3. Germline V gene sequence: CDR1 MNHEY, CDR2 SVGAGI. The V end was cut by 5 bases, the J end by 4 bases, with 14 bases between. The CDR3 loop reads CASSPTGLGTEAFF. The CDR3 DNA reads TGTGCCAGCAGTCCTACAGGGTTGGGCACTGAAGCTTTCTTT.

V usage is TRBV7-2 and J usage is TRBJ1-1; possible D gene TRBD1, 5 bases. Germline loops: CDR1 SGHTA, CDR2 FQGNSA. The V and J ends lost 1 base and 4 bases respectively, with 16 bases between them. This CDR3 has 16 amino acids. The chain's CDR3 is CASSLGPPGGGTEAFF. In DNA, the CDR3 is TGTGCCAGCAGCTTAGGTCCGCCGGGGGGAGGCACTGAAGCTTTCTTT.

V usage is TRBV6-1 and J usage is TRBJ2-6; 9 nucleotides line up with TRBD1. CDR1 is MNHNS, CDR2 SASEGT, per germline. The J segment lost 3 bases and the V segment lost 2 bases, leaving 2 bases of the junction unmatched. This CDR3 has 16 amino acids. This CDR3 reads CASSETGGVGANVLTF. As DNA, the CDR3 is TGTGCCAGCAGTGAAACAGGGGGCGTTGGGGCCAACGTCCTGACTTTC.

The V call is TRBV7-9, the J call TRBJ2-7; D gene uncertain. Trimming pared 0 bases from V and 2 bases from J, leaving 5 bases between. The CDR3 spans 13 residues. Germline V gives CDR1 SEHNR, CDR2 FQNEAQ (reference sequence). This chain's CDR3 is CASSLANTYEQYF. The CDR3 coding sequence is TGTGCCAGCAGCTTAGCGAACACCTACGAGCAGTACTTC. Based on the CDR3 plus reference TRBV7-9 and TRBJ2-7, the full variable domain is DTGVSQNPRHKITKRGQNVTFRCDPISEHNRLYWYRQTLGQGPEFLTYFQNEAQLEKSRLLSDRFSAERPKGSFSTLEIQRTEQGDSAMYLCASSLANTYEQYFGPGTRLTVT.

In its sample, this clone was seen once. Other DNA sequences within the sample encode an identical CDR3. The chain uses TRBV28 and TRBJ2-7; D remains ambiguous. There are 12 residues in the CDR3. Germline CDR1 MDHEN, CDR2 SYDVKM. V shed 4 bases and J shed 1 base, with 5 bases lying between them. This CDR3 reads CASSSSSYEQYF. For the CDR3, the DNA is TGTGCCAGCAGTTCCAGTTCCTACGAGCAGTACTTC.

The chain couples TRBV19 to TRBJ1-5, with D possibly matching TRBD1 (6 bases). Trimming took off 2 bases at V and 7 bases at J, with 18 bases between the two ends. The CDR3 extends over 16 amino acids. Looked up from germline, CDR1 is LNHDA and CDR2 is SQIVND (reference sequence). CDR3 sequence (DNA): TGTGCCAGTAGTATACAAACAGGGATGTCAACCCAGCCCCAGCATTTT. Amino acids: CASSIQTGMSTQPQHF. Full variable domain (remainder filled in from reference TRBV19 and TRBJ1-5): DGGITQSPKYLFRKEGQNVTLSCEQNLNHDAMYWYRQDPGQGLRLIYYSQIVNDFQKGDIAEGYSVSREKKESFPLTVTSAQKNPTAFYLCASSIQTGMSTQPQHFGDGTRLSIL.

The chain links TRBV6-5 to TRBJ2-1; 13 bases agree with TRBD2. This CDR3 contains 15 residues. Germline CDR1 and CDR2: MNHEY and SVGAGI. The J segment lost 5 bases and the V segment lost 5 bases, leaving 3 bases of the junction unmatched. The chain's CDR3 is CASSTGLAGDNEQFF. CDR3 coding DNA: TGTGCCAGCAGTACCGGACTAGCGGGAGACAATGAGCAGTTCTTC.

This clone has a single count. The chain carries TRBV7-9 and TRBJ2-5; 9 bases line up with TRBD1. This CDR3 region has 12 residues. The ends lost 0 bases at V and 12 bases at J; junction bases unmatched: 2. Germline lookup yields CDR1 SEHNR and CDR2 FQNEAQ (reference sequence). CDR3 DNA sequence: TGTGCCAGCAGCTTAGCCCGGGACAGGGAGTACTTC. It is translated as CASSLARDREYF.

The V and J genes are TRBV19 and TRBJ1-5; TRBD1 might be the D (6 bases). The CDR3 has 17 residues. Between the trimmed V and J ends, which lost 6 bases and 2 bases, there was a span of 20 bases. Germline CDR1 is LNHDA and CDR2 is SQIVND (reference sequence). CDR3 in DNA: TGTGCCAGTAGGGGGCCTCCAGGGGCCGGAGGCAATCAGCCCCAGCATTTT. Residues: CASRGPPGAGGNQPQHF.

The CDR3 DNA is TGTGCCAGCAGCTTGGCTCCGGTGGCAGGGGGTCCCTACGAGCAGTACTTC. Amino acids: CASSLAPVAGGPYEQYF. This rearrangement joins TRBV5-6 to TRBJ2-7; 7 nucleotides agree with TRBD1. Germline values: CDR1 SGHDT, CDR2 YYEEEE. J was trimmed by 2 bases and V by 0 bases; bases with no gene match: 11. CDR3 length equals 17 residues.

This rearrangement joins TRBV18 to TRBJ2-5; perhaps TRBD2 as D (5 bases). This CDR3 is 14 amino acids long. With 1 base removed from V and 5 bases from J, the gap between germline ends came to 11 bases. Germline assignment: CDR1 KGHSH and CDR2 LQKENI. The CDR3 DNA is TGTGCCAGCTCACCACAGGGAGTCACGGAGACCCAGTACTTC. It specifies CASSPQGVTETQYF.